The source of this T cell receptor (beta chain) is a study of post-analysis software for immune sequencing data. Of note for this clonotype: Antigen specificity is unknown.

Presence of unique molecular identifiers characterized the TCR beta cDNA libraries. Out of roughly 0.85 to 10 million T cells, 450,000 to 600,000 cDNA molecules were generated. In TCRdb, the PCR reads were re-called with MiXCR into one record per CDR3 protein. This repertoire shows 380,000 or so distinct CDR3 sequences, less than 40% found once; its top ten account for roughly 12%. General study results and limits: Roughly five TRBV segments appeared more often in patients than in controls, and TRBV5-6, TRBV5-1 and TRBV20-1 were among these. Clustering by F measure revealed strong co-clustering among samples prepared together in one batch. Normalized Chao1 diversity in multiple sclerosis patients fell significantly below that of controls.

The CDR3 length is 15 residues. Germline CDR1 SGHRS, CDR2 YFSETQ. The junction had 8 bases not matched to a gene; V was cut back by 3 bases and J by 5 bases. The chain recombines TRBV5-1 with TRBJ2-4, with TRBD1 matching over 7 bases. This TCR derives from a girl aged 5-17 years with multiple sclerosis. Sequencing input: blood. CDR3 sequence: CASSSRGGVENIQYF. As DNA, the CDR3 is TGCGCCAGCAGCTCCCGAGGGGGCGTAGAAAACATTCAGTACTTC. Full variable domain (outside the CDR3, taken from reference TRBV5-1 and TRBJ2-4): KAGVTQTPRYLIKTRGQQVTLSCSPISGHRSVSWYQQTPGQGLQFLFEYFSETQRNKGNFPGRFSGRQFSNSRSEMNVSTLELGDSALYLCASSSRGGVENIQYFGAGTRLSVL.